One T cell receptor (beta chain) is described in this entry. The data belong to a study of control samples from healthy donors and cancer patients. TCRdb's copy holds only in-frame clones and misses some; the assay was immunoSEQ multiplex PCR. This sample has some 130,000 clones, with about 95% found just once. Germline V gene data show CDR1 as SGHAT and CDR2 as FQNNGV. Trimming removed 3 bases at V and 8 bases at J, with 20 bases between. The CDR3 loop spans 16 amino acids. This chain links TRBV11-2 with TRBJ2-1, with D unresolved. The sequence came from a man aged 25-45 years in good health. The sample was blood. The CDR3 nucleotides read TGTGCCAGCAGCTTTGGCCGGTCACCCAGAGGCTATGAGCAGTTCTTC. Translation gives CASSFGRSPRGYEQFF.